These T cell receptor beta chains were read from a single sample in a study of blood T cell repertoires in COVID-19. Only in-frame clones appear in the TCRdb table, and some are missing; sequencing was by immunoSEQ multiplex PCR. The table has around 220,000 clones, approximately 79% seen once. Sample: peripheral blood. All receptors derive from a woman between 35 and 50 years old with active or convalescent COVID-19. CDR3s include the opening cysteine and the closing phenylalanine or tryptophan. The order of the fields is clone size, D gene, J gene, V gene, CDR3 protein, CDR3 DNA. A D gene is named only where the DNA matches it firmly. Not all rows give a size; the values are once, few, many and, for expanded clones, a class.

size: .; D: .; J: TRBJ2-7; V: TRBV29-1; CDR3: CSVVPQPGGAYEQYF; DNA: TGCAGCGTTGTCCCCCAACCGGGGGGCGCCTACGAGCAGTACTTC
size: .; D: TRBD1; J: TRBJ2-5; V: TRBV7-9; CDR3: CASRPDRGHRGETQYF; DNA: TGTGCCAGCAGACCCGACAGGGGGCATCGGGGTGAGACCCAGTACTTC
size: .; D: TRBD2; J: TRBJ2-3; V: TRBV6-1; CDR3: CASSPPGGTPKYF; DNA: TGTGCCAGCAGTCCTCCGGGGGGGACACCAAAGTATTTT
size: .; D: TRBD1; J: TRBJ1-6; V: TRBV5-4; CDR3: CASSSQGAGNSPLHF; DNA: TGTGCCAGCAGCTCGCAGGGGGCTGGGAATTCACCCCTCCACTTT
size: few; D: TRBD2; J: TRBJ2-5; V: TRBV6-2/TRBV6-3; CDR3: CASSYDSGGTETQYF; DNA: TGTGCCAGCAGTTACGATAGCGGGGGAACAGAGACCCAGTACTTC
size: .; D: .; J: TRBJ1-1; V: TRBV20-1; CDR3: CSARRETEAFF; DNA: TGCAGTGCTAGGCGGGAAACTGAAGCTTTCTTT
size: few; D: TRBD2; J: TRBJ2-3; V: TRBV10-2; CDR3: CASSDSTRWGGQYF; DNA: TGCGCCAGCAGTGATTCCACTAGGTGGGGGGGGCAGTATTTT
size: .; D: .; J: TRBJ1-3; V: TRBV9; CDR3: CASSPRRGGSSLSGNTIYF; DNA: TGTGCCAGCAGCCCCCGGAGAGGCGGCTCTTCACTCTCTGGAAACACCATATATTTT
size: .; D: .; J: TRBJ1-6; V: TRBV5-4; CDR3: CASSLAGAGSYNSPLHF; DNA: TGTGCCAGCAGCTTGGCAGGGGCAGGGAGCTATAATTCACCCCTCCACTTT
size: .; D: .; J: TRBJ2-1; V: TRBV7-6; CDR3: CASSLEVGGSSYNEQFF; DNA: TGTGCCAGCAGCTTAGAGGTCGGGGGTTCATCCTACAATGAGCAGTTCTTC
size: .; D: .; J: TRBJ2-7; V: TRBV4-1; CDR3: CASSQAYSSYEQYF; DNA: TGCGCCAGCAGCCAAGCTTACAGCTCCTACGAGCAGTACTTC
size: once; D: TRBD2; J: TRBJ2-1; V: TRBV12-3/TRBV12-4; CDR3: CASNPAGGNEQFF; DNA: TGTGCCAGCAACCCAGCGGGGGGGAATGAGCAGTTCTTC
size: .; D: .; J: TRBJ1-1; V: TRBV5-6; CDR3: CASSGPDMNTEAFF; DNA: TGTGCCAGCAGCGGGCCAGATATGAACACTGAAGCTTTCTTT
size: few; D: TRBD1; J: TRBJ1-1; V: TRBV28; CDR3: CASTGTGGDTEAFF; DNA: TGTGCCAGCACCGGGACAGGAGGGGACACTGAAGCTTTCTTT
size: few; D: TRBD1; J: TRBJ1-2; V: TRBV7-8; CDR3: CASSADRGYTF; DNA: TGTGCCAGCAGCGCGGACAGGGGCTACACCTTC
size: .; D: .; J: TRBJ1-1; V: TRBV28; CDR3: CASRYDRLWAREREAFF; DNA: TGTGCCAGCAGGTACGACAGGCTTTGGGCGCGCGAGAGGGAAGCTTTCTTT
size: once; D: TRBD1; J: TRBJ1-1; V: TRBV29-1; CDR3: CSVGQGKGDTEAFF; DNA: TGCAGCGTAGGACAGGGCAAAGGGGACACTGAAGCTTTCTTT
size: once; D: TRBD1; J: TRBJ2-7; V: TRBV30; CDR3: CAWRPTGRNEQYF; DNA: TGTGCCTGGAGACCGACAGGGAGAAACGAGCAGTACTTC
size: medium-sized; D: TRBD2; J: TRBJ2-3; V: TRBV5-5; CDR3: CASSRTSGRLGDTQYF; DNA: TGTGCCAGCAGCCGGACTAGCGGGCGGTTGGGAGATACGCAGTATTTT
size: .; D: .; J: TRBJ1-1; V: TRBV28; CDR3: CASSFSENTEAFF; DNA: TGTGCCAGCAGTTTTTCAGAGAACACTGAAGCTTTCTTT
size: many; D: .; J: TRBJ2-1; V: TRBV14; CDR3: CASSSLQGGTYNEQFF; DNA: TGTGCCAGCAGCTCCCTGCAGGGGGGAACCTACAATGAGCAGTTCTTC
size: few; D: .; J: TRBJ1-1; V: TRBV19; CDR3: CASSIPGQNTEAFF; DNA: TGTGCCAGTAGTATCCCGGGACAAAACACTGAAGCTTTCTTT
size: .; D: TRBD1; J: TRBJ1-5; V: TRBV27; CDR3: CASSLRTGDSNQPQHF; DNA: TGTGCCAGCAGTTTGCGGACAGGGGATAGCAATCAGCCCCAGCATTTT
size: .; D: .; J: TRBJ1-1; V: TRBV6-6; CDR3: CASSLPPGQGTEAFF; DNA: TGTGCCAGCAGTCTACCCCCGGGGCAGGGGACTGAAGCTTTCTTT
size: .; D: TRBD2; J: TRBJ2-2; V: TRBV6-5; CDR3: CASVGGGGTAGELFF; DNA: TGTGCCAGCGTTGGGGGGGGAGGTACCGCCGGGGAGCTGTTTTTT
size: .; D: TRBD2; J: TRBJ2-3; V: TRBV30; CDR3: CAWSLAGNTDTQYF; DNA: TGTGCCTGGAGTCTAGCGGGGAACACAGATACGCAGTATTTT
size: .; D: .; J: TRBJ1-2; V: TRBV24-1; CDR3: CATSGDGGDYGYTF; DNA: TGTGCCACCAGTGGGGACGGGGGTGACTATGGCTACACCTTC
size: .; D: .; J: TRBJ1-1; V: TRBV5-6; CDR3: CASSWAGTAEAFF; DNA: TGTGCCAGCAGCTGGGCGGGCACAGCCGAAGCTTTCTTT
size: .; D: .; J: TRBJ1-2; V: TRBV9; CDR3: CASSPADYGYTF; DNA: TGTGCCAGCAGCCCAGCGGACTATGGCTACACCTTC
size: .; D: .; J: TRBJ1-3; V: TRBV19; CDR3: CASSITGSGNTIYF; DNA: TGTGCCAGTAGTATCACAGGCTCTGGAAACACCATATATTTT
size: .; D: .; J: TRBJ2-2; V: TRBV30; CDR3: CAGRGSKAGELFF; DNA: TGTGCTGGGCGGGGCTCGAAGGCCGGGGAGCTGTTTTTT
size: once; D: .; J: TRBJ2-1; V: TRBV5-6; CDR3: CASSYNNRQVNEQFF; DNA: TGTGCCAGCAGCTACAATAATCGACAGGTCAATGAGCAGTTCTTC
size: .; D: .; J: TRBJ1-1; V: TRBV28; CDR3: CASSPPGGRGEAFF; DNA: TGTGCCAGCAGCCCGCCCGGGGGGCGAGGAGAAGCTTTCTTT
size: once; D: TRBD1; J: TRBJ1-1; V: TRBV7-2; CDR3: CASSFGDRVGAEAFF; DNA: TGTGCCAGCAGCTTTGGGGACAGGGTGGGTGCTGAAGCTTTCTTT
size: .; D: TRBD1; J: TRBJ2-6; V: TRBV5-4; CDR3: CASSPSRDRGFSGANVLTF; DNA: TGTGCCAGCAGCCCAAGCCGGGACAGGGGGTTCTCTGGGGCCAACGTCCTGACTTTC
size: .; D: .; J: TRBJ2-7; V: TRBV5-5; CDR3: CASSLEQLRYEQYF; DNA: TGTGCCAGCAGCTTGGAACAATTACGTTACGAGCAGTACTTC
size: .; D: TRBD1; J: TRBJ2-2; V: TRBV25-1; CDR3: CASSETGSWGGELFF; DNA: TGTGCCAGCAGTGAGACAGGGTCCTGGGGCGGGGAGCTGTTTTTT
size: .; D: .; J: TRBJ1-2; V: TRBV2; CDR3: CASGGQRHGYTF; DNA: TGTGCCAGCGGCGGACAGAGACATGGCTACACCTTC
size: many; D: .; J: TRBJ1-5; V: TRBV15; CDR3: CATSRDPQGNQPQHF; DNA: TGTGCCACCAGCAGGGACCCCCAGGGGAATCAGCCCCAGCATTTT
size: .; D: TRBD1; J: TRBJ1-5; V: TRBV4-1; CDR3: CASSQPGQLYQPQHF; DNA: TGCGCCAGCAGCCAGCCGGGACAGTTATATCAGCCCCAGCATTTT
size: .; D: .; J: TRBJ1-1; V: TRBV9; CDR3: CASSVEVRGTEAFF; DNA: TGTGCCAGCAGCGTAGAGGTGCGGGGAACTGAAGCTTTCTTT
size: .; D: .; J: TRBJ1-1; V: TRBV28; CDR3: CASSPDRIEGEAFF; DNA: TGTGCCAGCAGTCCAGACAGGATAGAGGGTGAAGCTTTCTTT
size: .; D: TRBD1; J: TRBJ1-1; V: TRBV9; CDR3: CASSGHRGRNTEAFF; DNA: TGTGCCAGCAGCGGACACAGGGGGCGGAACACTGAAGCTTTCTTT
size: .; D: TRBD2; J: TRBJ2-2; V: TRBV7-2; CDR3: CASTGLSNTGELFF; DNA: TGTGCCAGCACGGGACTATCGAACACCGGGGAGCTGTTTTTT
size: .; D: .; J: TRBJ2-5; V: TRBV2; CDR3: CASSEALRLVETQYF; DNA: TGTGCCAGCAGTGAAGCGCTAAGATTAGTTGAGACCCAGTACTTC
size: .; D: TRBD1; J: TRBJ1-3; V: TRBV5-1; CDR3: CASSSPGTGVSSGNTIYF; DNA: TGCGCCAGCAGCTCACCCGGGACAGGAGTTTCATCTGGAAACACCATATATTTT
size: .; D: .; J: TRBJ1-2; V: TRBV28; CDR3: CASSLDSPRGYGYTF; DNA: TGTGCCAGCAGCCTGGACAGCCCGAGGGGCTATGGCTACACCTTC
size: .; D: TRBD2; J: TRBJ2-3; V: TRBV2; CDR3: CASSARRENTDTQYF; DNA: TGTGCCAGCAGTGCGAGGCGGGAGAACACAGATACGCAGTATTTT
size: few; D: TRBD2; J: TRBJ2-5; V: TRBV28; CDR3: CASSSSRLAGGRETQYF; DNA: TGTGCCAGCAGTTCCTCTAGGCTAGCGGGGGGTCGGGAGACCCAGTACTTC
size: .; D: .; J: TRBJ2-1; V: TRBV2; CDR3: CASSELSPGQFF; DNA: TGTGCCAGCAGTGAACTCTCCCCGGGGCAGTTCTTC
size: .; D: TRBD1; J: TRBJ2-1; V: TRBV2; CDR3: CASSEQTGPYNEQFF; DNA: TGTGCCAGCAGTGAACAGACAGGGCCCTACAATGAGCAGTTCTTC
size: .; D: TRBD2; J: TRBJ2-5; V: TRBV5-4; CDR3: CASTVAGGRETQYF; DNA: TGTGCCAGCACCGTCGCGGGGGGCCGGGAGACCCAGTACTTC
size: .; D: TRBD1; J: TRBJ2-3; V: TRBV10-3; CDR3: CAITSGQGTDTQYF; DNA: TGTGCCATCACCTCGGGACAGGGAACAGATACGCAGTATTTT
size: .; D: .; J: TRBJ1-1; V: TRBV3-1/TRBV3-2; CDR3: CASSQGEGNTEAFF; DNA: TGTGCCAGCAGCCAAGGGGAGGGGAACACTGAAGCTTTCTTT
size: .; D: .; J: TRBJ1-3; V: TRBV5-1; CDR3: CASSLGPAGDSGNTIYF; DNA: TGCGCCAGCAGCTTGGGGCCGGCAGGCGACTCTGGAAACACCATATATTTT
size: .; D: TRBD1; J: TRBJ1-1; V: TRBV29-1; CDR3: CSARGGSTEAFF; DNA: TGCAGCGCCCGAGGGGGCAGTACTGAAGCTTTCTTT
size: .; D: .; J: TRBJ2-7; V: TRBV11-2; CDR3: CASSPTLYEQYF; DNA: TGTGCCAGCAGCCCGACACTCTACGAGCAGTACTTC
size: .; D: .; J: TRBJ1-2; V: TRBV5-1; CDR3: CASSQDSLTYGYTF; DNA: TGCGCCAGCAGCCAGGACAGTTTAACCTATGGCTACACCTTC
size: .; D: .; J: TRBJ1-1; V: TRBV2; CDR3: CASRDGRGFSGDTEAFF; DNA: TGTGCCAGCAGGGATGGAAGGGGTTTTTCGGGGGACACTGAAGCTTTCTTT
size: .; D: TRBD1; J: TRBJ2-7; V: TRBV27; CDR3: CASRGQGTRQYF; DNA: TGTGCCAGCAGGGGACAGGGAACAAGGCAGTACTTC